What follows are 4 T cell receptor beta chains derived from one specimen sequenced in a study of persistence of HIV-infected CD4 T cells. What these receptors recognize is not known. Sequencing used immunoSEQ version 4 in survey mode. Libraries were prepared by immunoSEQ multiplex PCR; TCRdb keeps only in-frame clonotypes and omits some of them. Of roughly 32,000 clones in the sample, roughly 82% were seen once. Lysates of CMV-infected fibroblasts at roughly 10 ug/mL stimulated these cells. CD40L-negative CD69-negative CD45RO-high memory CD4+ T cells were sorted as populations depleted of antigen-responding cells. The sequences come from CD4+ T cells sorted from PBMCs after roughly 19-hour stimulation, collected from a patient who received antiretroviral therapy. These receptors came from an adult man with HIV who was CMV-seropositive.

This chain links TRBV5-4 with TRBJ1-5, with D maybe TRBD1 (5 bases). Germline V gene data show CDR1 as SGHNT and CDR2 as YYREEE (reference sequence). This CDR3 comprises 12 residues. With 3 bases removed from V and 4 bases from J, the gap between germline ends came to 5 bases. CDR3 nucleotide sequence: TGTGCCAGCAGCTGGGGGAATCAGCCCCAGCATTTT. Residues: CASSWGNQPQHF.

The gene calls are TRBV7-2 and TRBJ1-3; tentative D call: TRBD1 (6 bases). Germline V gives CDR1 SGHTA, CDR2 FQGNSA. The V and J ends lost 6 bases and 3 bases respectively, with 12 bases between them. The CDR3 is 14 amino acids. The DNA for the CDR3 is TGTGCCAGCAGGGGAACAGGGCTTGGAAACACCATATATTTT. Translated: CASRGTGLGNTIYF.

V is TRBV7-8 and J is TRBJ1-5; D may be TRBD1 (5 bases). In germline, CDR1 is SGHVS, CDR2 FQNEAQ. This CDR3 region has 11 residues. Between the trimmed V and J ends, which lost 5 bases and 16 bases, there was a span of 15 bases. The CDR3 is CASSPGTVLHF. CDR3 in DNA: TGTGCCAGCAGCCCCGGGACCGTCCTACATTTT. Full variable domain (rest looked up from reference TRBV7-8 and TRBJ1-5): GAGVSQSPRYKVAKRGQDVALRCDPISGHVSLFWYQQALGQGPEFLTYFQNEAQLDKSGLPSDRFFAERPEGSVSTLKIQRTQQEDSAVYLCASSPGTVLHFGDGTRLSIL.

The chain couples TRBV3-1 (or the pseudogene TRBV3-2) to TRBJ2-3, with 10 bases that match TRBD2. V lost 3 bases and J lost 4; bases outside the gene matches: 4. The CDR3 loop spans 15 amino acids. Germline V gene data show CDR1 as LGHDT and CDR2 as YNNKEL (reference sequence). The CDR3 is CASSQKTSGADTQYF. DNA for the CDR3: TGTGCCAGCAGCCAGAAAACTAGCGGGGCAGATACGCAGTATTTT.